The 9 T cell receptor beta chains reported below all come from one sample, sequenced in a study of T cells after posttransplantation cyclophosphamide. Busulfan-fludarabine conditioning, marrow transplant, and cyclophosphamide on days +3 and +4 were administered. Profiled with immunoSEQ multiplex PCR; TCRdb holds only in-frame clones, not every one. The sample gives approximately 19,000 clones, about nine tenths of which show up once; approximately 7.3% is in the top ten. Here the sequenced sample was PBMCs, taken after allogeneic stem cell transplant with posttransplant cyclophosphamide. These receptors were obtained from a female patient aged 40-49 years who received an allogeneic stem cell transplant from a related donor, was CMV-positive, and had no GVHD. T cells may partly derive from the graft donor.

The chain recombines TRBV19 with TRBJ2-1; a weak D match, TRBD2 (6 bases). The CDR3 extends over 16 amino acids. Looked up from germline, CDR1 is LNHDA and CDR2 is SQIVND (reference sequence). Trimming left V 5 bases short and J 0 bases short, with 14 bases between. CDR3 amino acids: CASSPRGGSSYNEQFF. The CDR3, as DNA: TGTGCCAGTAGTCCGCGGGGTGGGAGCTCCTACAATGAGCAGTTCTTC.

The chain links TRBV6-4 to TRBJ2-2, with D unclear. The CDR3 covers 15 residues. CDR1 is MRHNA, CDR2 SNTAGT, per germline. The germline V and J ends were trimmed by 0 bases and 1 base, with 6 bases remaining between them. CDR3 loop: CASSDSALNTGELFF. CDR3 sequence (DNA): TGTGCCAGCAGTGACTCGGCTCTGAACACCGGGGAGCTGTTTTTT.

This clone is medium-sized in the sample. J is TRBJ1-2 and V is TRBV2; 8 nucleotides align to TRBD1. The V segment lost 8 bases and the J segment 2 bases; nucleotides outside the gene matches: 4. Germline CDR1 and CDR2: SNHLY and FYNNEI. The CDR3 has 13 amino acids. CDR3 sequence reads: CASDGQGNYGYTF. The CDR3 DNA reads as TGTGCCAGCGACGGACAGGGAAACTATGGCTACACCTTC.

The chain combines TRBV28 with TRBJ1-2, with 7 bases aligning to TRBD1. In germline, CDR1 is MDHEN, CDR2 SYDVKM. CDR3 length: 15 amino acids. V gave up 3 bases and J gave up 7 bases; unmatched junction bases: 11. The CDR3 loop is CASSLRQGVVPGYTF. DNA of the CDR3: TGTGCCAGCAGTTTGAGGCAGGGGGTTGTACCTGGCTACACCTTC.

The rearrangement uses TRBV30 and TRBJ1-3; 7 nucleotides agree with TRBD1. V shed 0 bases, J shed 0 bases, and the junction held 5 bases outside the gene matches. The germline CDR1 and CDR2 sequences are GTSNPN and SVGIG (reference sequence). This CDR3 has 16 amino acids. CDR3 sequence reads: CAWSVGDSSSGNTIYF. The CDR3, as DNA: TGTGCCTGGAGTGTAGGGGACAGTAGCTCTGGAAACACCATATATTTT.

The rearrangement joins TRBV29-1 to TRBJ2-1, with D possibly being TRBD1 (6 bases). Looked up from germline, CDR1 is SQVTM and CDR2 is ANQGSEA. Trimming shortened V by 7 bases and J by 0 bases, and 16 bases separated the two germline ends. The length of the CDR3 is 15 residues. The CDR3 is CSAVGHPSSYNEQFF. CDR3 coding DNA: TGCAGCGCTGTGGGACATCCGAGCTCCTACAATGAGCAGTTCTTC.

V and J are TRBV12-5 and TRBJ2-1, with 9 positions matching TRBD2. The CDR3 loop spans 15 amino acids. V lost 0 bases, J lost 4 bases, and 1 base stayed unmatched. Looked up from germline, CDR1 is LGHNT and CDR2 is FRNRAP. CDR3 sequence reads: CASGLVTSGYNEQFF. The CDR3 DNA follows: TGTGCTAGTGGTTTGGTCACTAGCGGGTACAATGAGCAGTTCTTC. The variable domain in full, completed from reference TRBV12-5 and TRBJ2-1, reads DARVTQTPRHKVTEMGQEVTMRCQPILGHNTVFWYRQTMMQGLELLAYFRNRAPLDDSGMPKDRFSAEMPDATLATLKIQPSEPRDSAVYFCASGLVTSGYNEQFFGPGTRLTVL.

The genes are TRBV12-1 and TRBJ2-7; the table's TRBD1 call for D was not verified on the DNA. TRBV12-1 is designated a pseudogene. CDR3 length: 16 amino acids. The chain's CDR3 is CASSILDRGRWYEQYF. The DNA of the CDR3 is TGTGCCAGCAGCATTCTCGACAGGGGGCGTTGGTACGAGCAGTACTTC.

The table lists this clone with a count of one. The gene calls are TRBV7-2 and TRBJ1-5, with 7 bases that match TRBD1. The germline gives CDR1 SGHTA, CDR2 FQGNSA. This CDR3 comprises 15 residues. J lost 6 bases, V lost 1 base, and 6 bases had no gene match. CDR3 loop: CASSLGQGFFQPQHF. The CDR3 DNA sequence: TGTGCCAGCAGCTTAGGACAGGGCTTTTTTCAGCCCCAGCATTTT.